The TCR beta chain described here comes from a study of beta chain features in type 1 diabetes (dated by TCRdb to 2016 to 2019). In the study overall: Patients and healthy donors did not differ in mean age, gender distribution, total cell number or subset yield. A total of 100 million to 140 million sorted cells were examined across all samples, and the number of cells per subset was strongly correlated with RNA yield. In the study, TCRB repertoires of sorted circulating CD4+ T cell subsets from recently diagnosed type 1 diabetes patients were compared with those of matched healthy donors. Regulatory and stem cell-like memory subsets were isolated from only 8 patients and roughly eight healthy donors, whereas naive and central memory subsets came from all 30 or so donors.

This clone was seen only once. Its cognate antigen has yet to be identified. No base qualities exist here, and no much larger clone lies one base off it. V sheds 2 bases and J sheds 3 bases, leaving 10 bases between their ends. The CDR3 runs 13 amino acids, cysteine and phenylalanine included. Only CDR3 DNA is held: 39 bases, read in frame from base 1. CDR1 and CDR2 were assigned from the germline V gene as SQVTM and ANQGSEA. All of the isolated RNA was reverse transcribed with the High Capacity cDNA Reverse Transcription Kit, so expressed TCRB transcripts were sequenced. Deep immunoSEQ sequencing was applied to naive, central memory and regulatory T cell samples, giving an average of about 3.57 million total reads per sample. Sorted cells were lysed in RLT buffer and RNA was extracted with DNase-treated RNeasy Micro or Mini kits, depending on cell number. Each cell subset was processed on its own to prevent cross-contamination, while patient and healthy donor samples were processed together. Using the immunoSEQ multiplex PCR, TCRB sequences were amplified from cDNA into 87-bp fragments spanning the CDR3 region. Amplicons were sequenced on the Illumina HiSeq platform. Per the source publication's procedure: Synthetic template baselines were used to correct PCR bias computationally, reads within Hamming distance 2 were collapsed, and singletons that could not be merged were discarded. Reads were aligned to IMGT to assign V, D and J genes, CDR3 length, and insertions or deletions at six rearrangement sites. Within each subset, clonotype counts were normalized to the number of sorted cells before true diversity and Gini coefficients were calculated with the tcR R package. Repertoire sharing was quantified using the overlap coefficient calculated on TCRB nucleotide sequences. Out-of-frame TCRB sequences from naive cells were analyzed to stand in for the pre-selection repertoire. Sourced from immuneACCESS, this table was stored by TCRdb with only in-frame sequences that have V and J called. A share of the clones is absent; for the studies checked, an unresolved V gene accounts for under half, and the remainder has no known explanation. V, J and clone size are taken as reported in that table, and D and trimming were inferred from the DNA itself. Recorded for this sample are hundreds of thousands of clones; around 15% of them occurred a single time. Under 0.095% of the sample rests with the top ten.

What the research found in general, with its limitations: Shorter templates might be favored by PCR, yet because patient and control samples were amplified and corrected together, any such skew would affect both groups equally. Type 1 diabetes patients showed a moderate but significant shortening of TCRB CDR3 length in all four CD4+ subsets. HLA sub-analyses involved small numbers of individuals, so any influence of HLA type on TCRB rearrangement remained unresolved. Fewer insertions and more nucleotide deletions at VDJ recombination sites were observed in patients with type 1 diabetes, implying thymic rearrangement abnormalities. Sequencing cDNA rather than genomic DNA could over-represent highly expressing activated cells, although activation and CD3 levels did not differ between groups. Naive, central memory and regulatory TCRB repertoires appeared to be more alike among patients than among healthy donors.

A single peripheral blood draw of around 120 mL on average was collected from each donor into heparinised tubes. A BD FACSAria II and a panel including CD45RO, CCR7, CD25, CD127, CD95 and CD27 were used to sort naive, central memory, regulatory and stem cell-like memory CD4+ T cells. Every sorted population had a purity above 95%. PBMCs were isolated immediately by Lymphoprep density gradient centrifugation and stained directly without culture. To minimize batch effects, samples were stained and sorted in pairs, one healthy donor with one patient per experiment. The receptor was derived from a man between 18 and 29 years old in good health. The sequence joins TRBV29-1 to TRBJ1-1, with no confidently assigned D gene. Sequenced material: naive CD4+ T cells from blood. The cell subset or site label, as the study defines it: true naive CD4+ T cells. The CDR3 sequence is CSVEITLDTEAFF. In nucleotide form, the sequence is TGCAGCGTTGAAATCACCCTAGACACTGAAGCTTTCTTT. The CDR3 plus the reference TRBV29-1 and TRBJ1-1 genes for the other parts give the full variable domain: SAVISQKPSRDICQRGTSLTIQCQVDSQVTMMFWYRQQPGQSLTLIATANQGSEATYESGFVIDKFPISRPNLTFSTLTVSNMSPEDSSIYLCSVEITLDTEAFFGQGTRLTVV.